The rows below give T cell receptor beta chains drawn from one sample of a study of T cells in Graves' hyperthyroidism and ophthalmopathy. TCRdb fed the multiplex PCR reads into MiXCR, producing one record per CDR3 protein. The top ten hold roughly 7.2% of the sample, which has around 660,000 distinct CDR3 sequences, nearly 45% seen once. Sequenced input: peripheral blood or thyroid tissue (not recorded which). The receptors derive from an adult man with Graves' disease, either hyperthyroidism or ophthalmopathy (not recorded which). CDR3s include the opening cysteine and the closing phenylalanine or tryptophan. The order of the fields is clone size, D gene, V gene, J gene, CDR3 protein, CDR3 DNA. A D gene is named only where the DNA matches it firmly. Where a row states a size, it is once, few, many or the class of an expanded clone; other rows omit it.

>many|-|TRBV15|TRBJ1-5
CATSRDLGGQPQHF
TGTGCCACCAGCAGAGATTTGGGGGGCCAGCCCCAGCATTTT
>-|TRBD1|TRBV20-1|TRBJ1-3
CSAVGTGSTGNTIYF
TGCAGTGCGGTAGGGACAGGGTCAACTGGAAACACCATATATTTT
>-|TRBD2|TRBV25-1|TRBJ2-5
CASSIGLADNQETQYF
TGTGCCAGCAGTATTGGACTAGCGGATAACCAAGAGACCCAGTACTTC
>few|-|TRBV7-8|TRBJ1-6
CASSLNGADNSPLHF
TGTGCCAGCAGCTTAAATGGGGCAGATAATTCACCCCTCCACTTT
>-|TRBD1|TRBV25-1|TRBJ1-2
CASLTGSGYTF
TGTGCCAGCTTGACAGGGAGCGGCTACACCTTC
>-|TRBD1|TRBV7-9|TRBJ1-5
CAWSTGGDQPQHF
TGTGCCTGGAGTACAGGGGGCGATCAGCCCCAGCATTTT
>few|-|TRBV7-2|TRBJ1-1
CASSLGERMNTEAFF
TGTGCCAGCAGCTTGGGGGAACGGATGAACACTGAAGCTTTCTTT
>-|TRBD2|TRBV27|TRBJ2-2
CASRAGGLSGELFF
TGTGCCAGCAGGGCGGGAGGGCTGAGCGGGGAGCTGTTTTTT
>-|TRBD2|TRBV7-9|TRBJ2-5
CASSRAQRGGWQETQYF
TGTGCCAGCAGCCGAGCGCAGCGGGGGGGGTGGCAGGAGACCCAGTACTTC
>-|-|TRBV7-8|TRBJ2-5
CASSKQEQETQYF
TGTGCCAGCAGCAAACAGGAGCAAGAGACCCAGTACTTC
>-|-|TRBV7-9|TRBJ2-5
CASSSNRDNQPQYF
TGTGCCAGCAGCTCGAACCGGGACAATCAGCCCCAGTACTTC
>-|TRBD1|TRBV29-1|TRBJ1-5
CSASGQGRHF
TGCAGCGCCTCAGGACAGGGGAGGCATTTT
>few|TRBD2|TRBV9|TRBJ2-7
CASSVESGGYEQYF
TGTGCCAGCAGCGTAGAGAGCGGGGGGTACGAGCAGTACTTC
>-|-|TRBV19|TRBJ1-1
CASRRVQGLDNTEAFF
TGTGCCAGTAGGAGAGTTCAGGGTCTTGATAACACTGAAGCTTTCTTT
>-|-|TRBV24-1|TRBJ1-1
CATSDGVVGTEAFF
TGTGCCACCAGTGATGGGGTCGTGGGCACTGAAGCTTTCTTT
>-|TRBD1|TRBV20-1|TRBJ1-2
CSADARDRGYGYTF
TGCAGTGCCGACGCCCGGGACAGGGGTTATGGCTACACCTTC
>-|-|TRBV7-8|TRBJ1-5
CASSFIVRRSNQPQHF
TGTGCCAGTAGTTTCATAGTGAGACGGTCAAATCAGCCCCAGCATTTT
>-|-|TRBV11-2|TRBJ1-4
CASSLENILPLDQTFLFF
TGTGCCAGCAGCTTAGAAAATATCCTTCCCCTGGACCAGACATTCTTGTTTTTT
>many|TRBD1|TRBV2|TRBJ1-2
CASSGLQGRSNYGYTF
TGTGCCAGCAGTGGTCTACAGGGGAGGTCTAACTATGGCTACACCTTC
>-|TRBD1|TRBV12-3/TRBV12-4|TRBJ1-5
CASSLGAGGKQPQHF
TGTGCCAGCAGTTTAGGGGCAGGGGGCAAGCAGCCCCAGCATTTT
>once|-|TRBV29-1|TRBJ2-2
CSVVWVSDTGELFF
TGCAGCGTTGTATGGGTGTCGGACACCGGGGAGCTGTTTTTT
>few|-|TRBV7-2|TRBJ1-1
CASSQDLAQGSEAFF
TGTGCCAGCAGCCAAGATTTGGCTCAGGGCAGTGAAGCTTTCTTT
>-|-|TRBV20-1|TRBJ2-7
CSASLIRSYEQYF
TGCAGTGCTAGTTTAATCCGTAGCTACGAGCAGTACTTC
>few|TRBD1|TRBV12-5|TRBJ1-1
CASFPEGQHTEAFF
TGTGCTAGTTTCCCTGAGGGACAGCACACTGAAGCTTTCTTT
>-|TRBD1|TRBV20-1|TRBJ1-2
CSAPGQGGKGYTF
TGCAGTGCTCCGGGACAGGGAGGGAAGGGCTACACCTTC
>many|-|TRBV5-1|TRBJ1-6
CASSLMTGGSPLHF
TGCGCCAGCAGCTTGATGACGGGGGGATCACCCCTCCACTTT
>-|TRBD2|TRBV19|TRBJ2-7
CASSISGTSYEQYF
TGTGCCAGTAGTATTAGCGGGACCAGCTACGAGCAGTACTTC
>-|-|TRBV9|TRBJ1-2
CASSVGQGECYGYTF
TGTGCCAGCAGCGTAGGCCAGGGAGAGTGCTATGGCTACACCTTC
>-|-|TRBV25-1|TRBJ1-1
CASGYPGNLEAFF
TGTGCCAGCGGTTACCCTGGGAACCTTGAAGCTTTCTTT
>few|TRBD2|TRBV20-1|TRBJ2-7
CSACPRTSGNPYEQYF
TGCAGTGCTTGCCCCCGGACTAGCGGGAATCCCTACGAGCAGTACTTC
>few|TRBD1|TRBV7-9|TRBJ1-1
CASSLGTGSSAFF
TGTGCCAGCAGTTTAGGGACAGGTAGTTCAGCTTTCTTT
>many|TRBD2|TRBV7-2|TRBJ2-7
CASSLASAASGRNYEQYF
TGTGCCAGCAGCTTAGCGTCGGCGGCTAGCGGGCGGAACTACGAGCAGTACTTC
>few|TRBD1|TRBV11-2|TRBJ2-5
CASSQVGIGGRETQYF
TGTGCCAGCAGCCAAGTCGGGATAGGGGGCCGGGAGACCCAGTACTTC
>few|-|TRBV11-2|TRBJ1-1
CASSQGNWRDTEAFF
TGTGCCAGCAGCCAAGGGAATTGGAGGGACACTGAAGCTTTCTTT
>-|-|TRBV7-9|TRBJ2-7
CASSQALHSYEQYF
TGTGCCAGCAGCCAAGCCCTCCACTCCTACGAGCAGTACTTC
>-|-|TRBV6-1|TRBJ2-7
CASSETAPAYEQYF
TGTGCCAGCAGTGAGACAGCTCCCGCCTACGAGCAGTACTTC
>once|-|TRBV15|TRBJ2-5
CATSGGHQETQYF
TGTGCCACCAGCGGGGGCCACCAAGAGACCCAGTACTTC
>few|TRBD1|TRBV2|TRBJ1-2
CASSMSGGANYGYTF
TGTGCCAGCAGTATGTCAGGGGGAGCTAACTATGGCTACACCTTC
>-|TRBD1|TRBV24-1|TRBJ1-2
CATSDSGTGNGYTF
TGTGCCACCAGTGACTCCGGGACAGGCAATGGCTACACCTTC
>once|-|TRBV6-5|TRBJ1-6
CASSYEGGGSSYNSPLHF
TGTGCCAGCAGTTACGAAGGGGGGGGCAGCTCCTATAATTCACCCCTCCACTTT
>-|-|TRBV7-6|TRBJ2-5
CASSASLGGLETQYF
TGTGCCAGCAGCGCCAGCCTGGGAGGCTTAGAGACCCAGTACTTC
>many|-|TRBV7-9|TRBJ1-1
CASSGATRKNTEAFF
TGTGCCAGCAGCGGAGCGACTCGGAAGAACACTGAAGCTTTCTTT
>-|-|TRBV29-1|TRBJ1-2
CSVAGNGYTF
TGCAGCGTAGCAGGGAATGGCTACACCTTC
>many|TRBD1|TRBV2|TRBJ1-5
CASRGQSNQPQHF
TGTGCCAGTAGGGGACAGTCTAATCAGCCCCAGCATTTT
>-|TRBD2|TRBV12-3/TRBV12-4|TRBJ2-5
CASSSSAGGTQYF
TGTGCCAGCAGTTCATCAGCGGGGGGGACCCAGTACTTC
>-|-|TRBV29-1|TRBJ1-4
CSVAGRAEKLFF
TGCAGCGTTGCAGGACGGGCTGAAAAACTGTTTTTT